What follows are 10 T cell receptor beta chains derived from one specimen sequenced in a study of blood T cell repertoires in COVID-19. The method was immunoSEQ multiplex PCR; TCRdb's version includes in-frame clones alone and lacks a portion of them. The data hold approximately 150,000 clones, with around 87% observed a single time. Sequenced material: peripheral blood. The receptors come from a man aged 45 to 65 who had recovered from COVID-19.

This clone was seen only once. V and J are TRBV6-2 or TRBV6-3 and TRBJ1-6; 7 bases map to TRBD1. This CDR3 contains 15 residues. V shed 0 bases, J shed 9 bases, and the junction held 5 bases outside the gene matches. The germline V gene encodes CDR1 MNHEY and CDR2 SVGEGT. The CDR3 reads CASSYSYRGLSPLHF. CDR3 coding DNA: TGTGCCAGCAGTTACTCGTATAGGGGGCTTTCACCCCTCCACTTT.

This sequence joins TRBV11-2 and TRBJ1-2, with TRBD1 matching 7 bases. Germline V gene data show CDR1 as SGHAT and CDR2 as FQNNGV. The CDR3 is made up of 15 amino acids. J was trimmed by 4 bases and V by 1 base; bases with no gene match: 6. CDR3 in DNA: TGTGCCAGCAGCTTAGTCCCAACAGGGGTCTATGGCTACACCTTC. It specifies CASSLVPTGVYGYTF. The variable domain in full, with the rest retrieved from reference TRBV11-2 and TRBJ1-2, is EAGVAQSPRYKIIEKRQSVAFWCNPISGHATLYWYQQILGQGPKLLIQFQNNGVVDDSQLPKDRFSAERLKGVDSTLKIQPAKLEDSAVYLCASSLVPTGVYGYTFGSGTRLTVV.

The gene calls are TRBV3-1 (or the pseudogene TRBV3-2) and TRBJ1-1; tentatively, D is TRBD1 (5 bases). The CDR3 loop spans 15 amino acids. V was cut by 1 base and J by 1 base, with 10 bases left in between. The germline V gene has CDR1 LGHDT and CDR2 YNNKEL (reference sequence). Here the CDR3 DNA reads TGTGCCAGCAGCCAAGTTGCAGGGTGGAACACTGAAGCTTTCTTT. It yields the protein CASSQVAGWNTEAFF.

The CDR3 is CASSINNRESQHF. The CDR3 DNA follows: TGTGCCAGTAGTATAAACAACAGGGAATCCCAGCATTTT. The chain employs TRBV19 and TRBJ1-5; possible D gene TRBD1, 6 bases. Germline CDR1 is LNHDA and CDR2 is SQIVND (reference sequence). The CDR3 runs to 13 residues. Trimming left V 2 bases short and J 11 bases short, with 13 bases between.

A single count supports this clone. The rearrangement joins TRBV29-1 to TRBJ2-6; no reliable D call. Germline CDR1 reads SQVTM; CDR2 reads ANQGSEA. The germline V and J ends were trimmed by 4 bases and 0 bases, with 4 bases remaining between them. This CDR3 has 13 amino acids. The CDR3 is CSVASSGANVLTF. CDR3 nucleotide sequence: TGCAGCGTTGCCAGCTCTGGGGCCAACGTCCTGACTTTC.

The V gene is TRBV18, the J gene TRBJ1-2; possible D gene TRBD1, 5 bases. The CDR3 runs 14 residues. CDR1 is KGHSH and CDR2 is LQKENI in the germline V gene. V was clipped by 3 bases and J by 3 bases, with 11 bases between them. Here the CDR3 reads CASSPPGGDYGYTF. The CDR3 DNA reads as TGTGCCAGCTCACCCCCGGGGGGGGACTATGGCTACACCTTC.

The chain carries TRBV5-1 and TRBJ2-1; weak D call: TRBD1 (6 bases). V lost 0 bases and J 6 bases, leaving 13 bases between the germline ends. The CDR3 is 15 residues long. CDR1 and CDR2 from the germline V gene are SGHRS and YFSETQ. The CDR3 DNA follows: TGCGCCAGCAGCTTGGAATCGTCCAGGGGCAATGAGCAGTTCTTC. It codes for CASSLESSRGNEQFF. Combining the CDR3 with reference TRBV5-1 and TRBJ2-1 gives the whole variable domain KAGVTQTPRYLIKTRGQQVTLSCSPISGHRSVSWYQQTPGQGLQFLFEYFSETQRNKGNFPGRFSGRQFSNSRSEMNVSTLELGDSALYLCASSLESSRGNEQFFGPGTRLTVL.

This chain uses TRBV19 with TRBJ1-5; D is undetermined. CDR3 length: 12 residues. Germline lookup yields CDR1 LNHDA and CDR2 SQIVND (reference sequence). V lost 3 bases to trimming and J lost 4 bases, with 4 bases between them. CDR3 DNA sequence: TGTGCCAGTAGTATCCAAAATCAGCCCCAGCATTTT. Translating gives CASSIQNQPQHF.

The rearrangement joins TRBV6-6 to TRBJ1-3; unclear D gene. Germline loops: CDR1 MNHNY, CDR2 SVGAGI (reference sequence). The CDR3 consists of 17 residues. Trimming took 6 bases from V and 0 from J, leaving 18 bases between them. The CDR3 DNA follows: TGTGCCAGCAGCCGAGAAGTACCAGGCCTCTCTGGAAACACCATATATTTT. Amino acid sequence: CASSREVPGLSGNTIYF.

The table lists this clone with a count of one. The chain combines TRBV5-1 with TRBJ2-3; no clear D. V was pared by 0 bases and J by 2 bases, with 13 bases between. CDR1 SGHRS and CDR2 YFSETQ come from the germline V gene. The CDR3 consists of 16 residues. In DNA form, the CDR3 reads TGCGCCAGCAGCTTGGATGCACGGAGTTTCACAGATACGCAGTATTTT. It specifies CASSLDARSFTDTQYF.